This note documents a single TCR beta chain sequence. Its antigen is still unknown. This entry belongs to a study of T cell repertoires in cytomegalovirus infection. General study points: CMV-specific TCR beta clonotypes restricted by HLA-C dominated the ex vivo response.

V dropped 2 bases and J dropped 1; count of bases not matched to a gene: 5. From germline, CDR1 is SGHTA and CDR2 FQGNSA. This CDR3 has 16 residues. TCRdb used MiXCR to reprocess the reads, holding one entry per CDR3 protein. In the table there are around 900,000 distinct CDR3 sequences, roughly 31% of which are singletons. This material consisted of cultured CD8+ T cells from PBMCs, taken from culture after CMV antigen stimulation. The rearrangement joins TRBV7-2 to TRBJ1-1; 9 positions match TRBD1. This receptor was taken from a human donor in good health (CMV status not recorded). Some clones in this sample may be carry-over from other donors' samples. CDR3 in DNA: TGTGCCAGCAGCTTAATTGACAGGGGGTGGAACACTGAAGCTTTCTTT. Translating it yields CASSLIDRGWNTEAFF.